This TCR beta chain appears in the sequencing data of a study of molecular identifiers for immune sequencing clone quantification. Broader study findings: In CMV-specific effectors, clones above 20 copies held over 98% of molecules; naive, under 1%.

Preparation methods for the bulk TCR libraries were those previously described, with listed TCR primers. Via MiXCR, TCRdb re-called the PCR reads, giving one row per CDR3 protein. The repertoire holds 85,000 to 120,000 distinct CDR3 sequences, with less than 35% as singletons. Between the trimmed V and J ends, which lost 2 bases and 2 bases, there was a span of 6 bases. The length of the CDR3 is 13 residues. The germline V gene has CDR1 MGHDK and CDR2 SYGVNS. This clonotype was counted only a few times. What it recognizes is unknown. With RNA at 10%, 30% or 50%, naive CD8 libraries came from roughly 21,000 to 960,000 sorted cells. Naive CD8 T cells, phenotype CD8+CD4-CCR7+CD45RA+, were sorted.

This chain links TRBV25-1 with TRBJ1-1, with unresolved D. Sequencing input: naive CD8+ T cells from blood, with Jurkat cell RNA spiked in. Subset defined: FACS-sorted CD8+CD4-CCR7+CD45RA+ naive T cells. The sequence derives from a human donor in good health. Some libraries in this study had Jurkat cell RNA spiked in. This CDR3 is CASSEGYNTEAFF. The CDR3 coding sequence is TGTGCCAGCAGTGAAGGGTATAACACTGAAGCTTTCTTT.